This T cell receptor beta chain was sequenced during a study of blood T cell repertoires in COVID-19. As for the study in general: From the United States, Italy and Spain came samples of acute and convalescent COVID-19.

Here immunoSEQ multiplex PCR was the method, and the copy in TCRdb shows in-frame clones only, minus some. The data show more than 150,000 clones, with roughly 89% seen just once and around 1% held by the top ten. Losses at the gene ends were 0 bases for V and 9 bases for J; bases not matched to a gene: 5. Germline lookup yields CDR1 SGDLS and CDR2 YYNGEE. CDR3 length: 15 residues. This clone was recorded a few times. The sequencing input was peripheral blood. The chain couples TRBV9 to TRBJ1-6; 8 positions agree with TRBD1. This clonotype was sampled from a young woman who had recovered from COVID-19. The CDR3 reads CASSVGQGPGSPLHF. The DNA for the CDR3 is TGTGCCAGCAGCGTAGGACAGGGGCCGGGTTCACCCCTCCACTTT.